The entry that follows covers one T cell receptor beta chain sequence. The method was immunoSEQ multiplex PCR; TCRdb's version includes in-frame clones alone and lacks a portion of them. Of about 36,000 clones listed, about nine tenths were seen once; the top ten hold around 0.47%. This specimen belongs to a study of T cell changes during pregnancy in multiple sclerosis. V was trimmed by 3 bases and J by 6 bases, leaving 11 bases between them. Germline V gives CDR1 LNHDA, CDR2 SQIVND (reference sequence). This CDR3 is built from 13 residues. V usage is TRBV19 and J usage is TRBJ1-2; D is unclear. Sequenced material: CD4+ T cells from peripheral blood mononuclear cells, taken in the second trimester of pregnancy. The receptor was derived from a female donor in good health, enrolled as a control in a pregnancy study. The CDR3 coding sequence is TGTGCCAGTAGTATGGGCAGCCAGAATGGCTACACCTTC. The encoded protein is CASSMGSQNGYTF.